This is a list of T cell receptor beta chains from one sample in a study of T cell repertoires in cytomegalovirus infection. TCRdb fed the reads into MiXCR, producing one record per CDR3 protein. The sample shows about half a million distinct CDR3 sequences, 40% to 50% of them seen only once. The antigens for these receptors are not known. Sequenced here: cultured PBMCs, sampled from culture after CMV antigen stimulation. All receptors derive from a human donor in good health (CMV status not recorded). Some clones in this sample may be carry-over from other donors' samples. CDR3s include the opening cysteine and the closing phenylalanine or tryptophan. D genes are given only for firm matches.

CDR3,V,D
CASSLRGLWRTGELFF,TRBV7-2,.
CASSSGTGSSYNEQFF,TRBV5-6,.
CASSQESSNQPQHF,TRBV4-1,.
CASSSLRDTQYF,TRBV7-2,.
CASSFRGPTTNEKLFF,TRBV7-8,.
CASSQVAGGLNEQFF,TRBV4-2,TRBD2
CASSYSKGAGAGELFF,TRBV6-5,TRBD1
CASSLLPLGAQGTGELFF,TRBV4-2,.
CASSLDGHPNTGELFF,TRBV11-2,.
CASSSEGLVGYNEQFF,TRBV7-8,.
CSVAASGSTDTQYF,TRBV29-1,TRBD2
CASSLTMTGAEAFF,TRBV7-2,.
CASSLTHDNEQFF,TRBV7-2,.
CASSLRVGDSPLHF,TRBV11-2,.
CASSSIAGAYNEQFF,TRBV5-6,TRBD2
CASSSQGLAENTGELFF,TRBV7-8,TRBD2
CASRNNRGRGSPLHF,TRBV11-2,TRBD1
CASSLLAGGPVDTQYF,TRBV7-2,TRBD2